Sequencing of this T cell receptor beta chain was carried out in a study of circulating CD8 cells and anti-PD-1 response in melanoma. The overall study: Of about 13 patients, seven got anti-PD-1 first and six had prior therapy.

This clonotype is termed medium-sized. Its antigen is currently unknown. Four subsets defined by PD-1 and/or TIGIT were sorted from live CD3+CD8+TCRalphabeta+ cells. The QIAseq Immune Repertoire TCR panel built the libraries from roughly 15 ng of total RNA. A single record per CDR3 protein comes from TCRdb applying MiXCR to the reads. The table lists about 520 distinct CDR3 sequences, more than 5.5% of them singletons. Study findings and constraints: Published repertoire comparisons used only baseline and M1 samples from a small cohort with few responders. At M1, fewer than 8% of TRB clonotypes appeared in multiple subsets. Patients included both untreated and previously treated individuals.

The CDR3 consists of 13 residues. The V end lost 1 base, the J end lost 7 bases, and 11 bases lay between the germline ends. Germline V gene sequence: CDR1 SEHNR, CDR2 FQNEAQ (reference sequence). The sample consisted of CD8+ T cells from PBMCs, taken at baseline or after one month of anti-PD-1 therapy (not recorded which). This TCR came from a human donor with melanoma. The chain carries TRBV7-9 and TRBJ2-7, with D uncertain. The CDR3 protein is CASSLDNRAEQYF. CDR3 sequence (DNA): TGTGCCAGCAGCTTAGATAATCGGGCTGAGCAGTACTTC. The full variable domain, in which reference TRBV7-9 and TRBJ2-7 provide the parts outside the CDR3, is DTGVSQNPRHKITKRGQNVTFRCDPISEHNRLYWYRQTLGQGPEFLTYFQNEAQLEKSRLLSDRFSAERPKGSFSTLEIQRTEQGDSAMYLCASSLDNRAEQYFGPGTRLTVT.